One and the same sample provided the 16 T cell receptor beta chains below, sequenced in a study of blood T cell repertoires in COVID-19. TCRdb's table, derived via immunoSEQ multiplex PCR, lists solely in-frame clones and lacks some. Of 72,000 or so clones listed, about 81% are singletons. Sequences were obtained from peripheral blood. These receptor sequences come from a human donor in a cohort sampled during active COVID-19.

This clone was seen only a few times. The CDR3: CASSRTVFGNQPQHF. The CDR3 bases are TGTGCCAGCAGTCGAACGGTTTTCGGGAATCAGCCCCAGCATTTT. The rearrangement uses TRBV2 and TRBJ1-5; D remains ambiguous. Germline V gives CDR1 SNHLY, CDR2 FYNNEI. The CDR3 sequence is 15 residues long. Trimming shortened V by 5 bases and J by 4 bases, and 15 bases separated the two germline ends.

The chain links TRBV12-5 to TRBJ1-1; TRBD1 aligns across 7 bases. This CDR3 is built from 13 residues. Germline assignment: CDR1 LGHNT and CDR2 FRNRAP. V gave up 9 bases and J gave up 1 base; unmatched junction bases: 5. Written as DNA, the CDR3 is TGTGCTAGGGAGACAGGGCAGAACACTGAAGCTTTCTTT. It translates to CARETGQNTEAFF.

The V call is TRBV9, the J call TRBJ2-7; 7 bases line up with TRBD2. Losses at the gene ends were 3 bases for V and 6 bases for J; bases not matched to a gene: 9. The CDR3 spans 14 residues. Germline V gene data show CDR1 as SGDLS and CDR2 as YYNGEE. The CDR3 loop reads CASSERAGATEQYF. In nucleotides, the CDR3 is TGTGCCAGCAGCGAGCGGGCGGGAGCAACCGAGCAGTACTTC.

The chain has TRBV30 and TRBJ1-5; 8 nucleotides line up with TRBD1. After removal of 1 base from V and 6 bases from J, the junction contained 2 bases not matched to a gene. The CDR3 runs 13 residues. From germline, CDR1 is GTSNPN and CDR2 SVGIG (reference sequence). CDR3 in amino acids: CAWSGTGSQPQHF. Here the CDR3 DNA reads TGTGCCTGGAGTGGGACAGGGAGTCAGCCCCAGCATTTT.

CDR3 protein: CASSLAYSGDTQYF. The CDR3 DNA reads TGTGCCAGCAGCTTGGCCTATTCAGGGGACACCCAGTACTTC. The V call is TRBV5-4, the J call TRBJ2-5, with D perhaps TRBD1 (6 bases). V was clipped by 0 bases and J by 8 bases, with 14 bases between them. The CDR3 totals 14 residues. The germline V gene has CDR1 SGHNT and CDR2 YYREEE (reference sequence).

The V and J genes are TRBV12-5 and TRBJ2-1; 11 bases fit TRBD2. Trimming took 5 bases from V and 6 from J; bases not matched to a gene: 9. CDR1 and CDR2 from the germline V gene are LGHNT and FRNRAP. CDR3 length: 16 amino acids. For the CDR3, the DNA is TGTGCTAGTGGTATCAATAGCGGGAGGGGGAGCAATGAGCAGTTCTTC. Protein product: CASGINSGRGSNEQFF.

The gene calls are TRBV9 and TRBJ2-3; 9 bases fit TRBD2. Trimming cost V 4 bases and J 0 bases; bases outside gene matches: 3. Per germline, CDR1 SGDLS and CDR2 YYNGEE. The CDR3 totals 15 residues. The CDR3 sequence: CASSHSGRSTDTQYF. As DNA, the CDR3 is TGTGCCAGCAGCCATAGCGGGAGAAGCACAGATACGCAGTATTTT.

The chain uses TRBV1 and TRBJ2-4; no check of the table's D call, TRBD2, against the DNA was made. TRBV1 is a pseudogene segment. This CDR3 has 14 amino acids. CDR3 sequence (DNA): TGCACAGCCGGGTCTAAGCCTTCTGGTGACATTCAGTACTTC. Its protein product is CTAGSKPSGDIQYF.

This sequence joins TRBV4-2 and TRBJ2-3, with unresolved D. The CDR3 length is 14 residues. CDR1 is LGHNA and CDR2 is YNFKEQ in the germline V gene. V dropped 1 base and J dropped 3 bases, with 8 bases sitting between them. CDR3 residues: CASSQGLVTDTQYF. In DNA form, the CDR3 reads TGTGCCAGCAGCCAAGGCCTAGTAACAGATACGCAGTATTTT.

This clone was seen more than once but under ten times. The gene calls are TRBV18 and TRBJ1-6; D is perhaps TRBD1 (6 bases). The CDR3 length is 15 residues. The V and J ends lost 2 bases and 8 bases respectively, with 13 bases between them. The germline gives CDR1 KGHSH, CDR2 LQKENI. The CDR3 region is CASSPWGGRDSPLHF. The CDR3 DNA follows: TGTGCCAGCTCACCATGGGGGGGCCGCGATTCACCCCTCCACTTT.

V usage is TRBV6-5 and J usage is TRBJ1-5; D is perhaps TRBD1 (5 bases). CDR1 and CDR2 (germline): MNHEY, SVGAGI. The V end lost 6 bases, the J end lost 4 bases, and 13 bases lay between the germline ends. This CDR3 is 14 amino acids long. The CDR3 DNA sequence: TGTGCCAGCAGAGACGGGGGGATTAATCAGCCCCAGCATTTT. It specifies CASRDGGINQPQHF.

CDR3 in amino acids: CASSQNGGIETQYF. DNA of the CDR3: TGCGCCAGCAGTCAAAACGGGGGGATAGAGACCCAGTACTTC. This chain links TRBV23-1 with TRBJ2-5; 7 nucleotides agree with TRBD2. TRBV23-1 is an open reading frame whose function is uncertain. V lost 2 bases and J lost 4; bases outside the gene matches: 4. The CDR3 sequence is 14 residues long.

V and J are TRBV6-2 or TRBV6-3 and TRBJ2-1; 12 nucleotides match TRBD2. Germline-derived CDR1 and CDR2 are MNHEY and SVGEGT. The CDR3 consists of 19 residues. The V gene end was trimmed by 5 bases and the J gene end by 0 bases; junction bases not matched to a gene: 11. Written as DNA, the CDR3 is TGTGCCAGCAGTCTTCATCTAGCGGGAGGGCCAGGCTCCTACAATGAGCAGTTCTTC. Translating it yields CASSLHLAGGPGSYNEQFF.

V is TRBV5-4 and J is TRBJ1-1; D unresolved. Trimming shortened V by 4 bases and J by 1 base, and 14 bases separated the two germline ends. CDR3 length equals 15 residues. CDR1 and CDR2 (germline): SGHNT, YYREEE (reference sequence). CDR3 bases: TGTGCCAGCAGCCCTCCGTCGGTACGGAACACTGAAGCTTTCTTT. The encoded protein is CASSPPSVRNTEAFF.

J is TRBJ2-2 and V is TRBV11-3; 7 nucleotides align to TRBD1. V trimming: 4 bases; J trimming: 8 bases; junction bases outside the gene matches: 7. The CDR3 spans 14 residues. The germline gives CDR1 SGHNT, CDR2 YENEEA. The CDR3 loop is CASSSIDRAGELFF. The CDR3 DNA reads as TGTGCCAGCAGCTCAATCGACAGGGCTGGGGAGCTGTTTTTT. The entire variable domain, with the rest obtained from reference TRBV11-3 and TRBJ2-2, is as follows: EAGVVQSPRYKIIEKKQPVAFWCNPISGHNTLYWYLQNLGQGPELLIRYENEEAVDDSQLPKDRFSAERLKGVDSTLKIQPAELGDSAVYLCASSSIDRAGELFFGEGSRLTVL.

The J gene is TRBJ1-2, the V gene TRBV5-4; D is possibly TRBD1 (5 bases). Germline assignment: CDR1 SGHNT and CDR2 YYREEE (reference sequence). V was clipped by 4 bases and J by 8 bases, with 9 bases between them. This CDR3 region has 11 residues. CDR3 DNA: TGTGCCAGCAGCGGCGGGGGAGGCTACACCTTC. This gives the protein CASSGGGGYTF.